The T cell receptor (beta chain) under discussion was sequenced for a study of tumor-infiltrating lymphocytes in localized non-small cell lung cancer. Study-level information: The cohort mixed smokers and never-smokers, several histologies, and some post-neoadjuvant-chemotherapy samples.

This table comes from immunoSEQ multiplex PCR, and its TCRdb copy is limited to in-frame clones, with some not included. The sample comprises 27,000 or so clones, 70% to 90% of which are singletons, and about 1.9% rests with the top ten. Study results and caveats: Different pieces of the same tissue went to different assays, confounding technical variation with intratumor heterogeneity. No T-cell fraction difference was seen between IM1 and IM2 tumors.

V was cut by 8 bases and J by 0 bases, with 11 bases left in between. The CDR3 totals 15 residues. Germline V gene sequence: CDR1 SNHLY, CDR2 FYNNEI. For this clone: Its antigen is not identified.

The material sequenced was lung tumor tissue. The gene calls are TRBV2 and TRBJ2-6, with a possible D match to TRBD1 (5 bases). The origin of this receptor is a human donor with non-small cell lung cancer. The CDR3, as DNA: TGTGCCAGCTCCACGCAGGGCTCTGGGGCCAACGTCCTGACTTTC. This translates into CASSTQGSGANVLTF.